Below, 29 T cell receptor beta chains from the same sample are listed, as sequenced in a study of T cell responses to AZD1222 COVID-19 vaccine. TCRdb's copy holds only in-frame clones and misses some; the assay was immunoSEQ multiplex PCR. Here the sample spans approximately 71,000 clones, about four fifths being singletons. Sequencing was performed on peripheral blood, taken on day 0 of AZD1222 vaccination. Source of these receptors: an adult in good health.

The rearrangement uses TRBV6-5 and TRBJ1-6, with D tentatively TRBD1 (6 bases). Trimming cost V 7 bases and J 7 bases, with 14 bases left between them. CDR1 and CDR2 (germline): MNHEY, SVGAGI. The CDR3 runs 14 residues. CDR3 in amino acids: CASTRGGGNSPLHF. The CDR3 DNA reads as TGTGCCAGCACCCGGGGCGGGGGCAATTCACCCCTCCACTTT.

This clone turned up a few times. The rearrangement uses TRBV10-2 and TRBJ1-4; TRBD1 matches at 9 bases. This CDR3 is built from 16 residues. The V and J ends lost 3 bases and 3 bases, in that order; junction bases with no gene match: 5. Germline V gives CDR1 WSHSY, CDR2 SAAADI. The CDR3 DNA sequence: TGCGCCAGCAGTGATTGGACAGGGGAAGCTAATGAAAAACTGTTTTTT. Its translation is CASSDWTGEANEKLFF.

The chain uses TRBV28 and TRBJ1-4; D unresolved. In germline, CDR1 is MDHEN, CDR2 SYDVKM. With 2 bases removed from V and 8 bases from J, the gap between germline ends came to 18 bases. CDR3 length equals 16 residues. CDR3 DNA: TGTGCCAGCAGTTTACCCTCCCCCCGCCAAGGAGAAAAACTGTTTTTT. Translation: CASSLPSPRQGEKLFF.

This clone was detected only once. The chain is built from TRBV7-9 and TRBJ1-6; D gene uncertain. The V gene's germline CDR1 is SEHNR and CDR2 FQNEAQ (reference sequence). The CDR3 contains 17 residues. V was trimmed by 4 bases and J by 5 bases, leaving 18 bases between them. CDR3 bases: TGTGCCAGCAGCTCAGAGGCAGGTACGGGAGATAATTCACCCCTCCACTTT. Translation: CASSSEAGTGDNSPLHF.

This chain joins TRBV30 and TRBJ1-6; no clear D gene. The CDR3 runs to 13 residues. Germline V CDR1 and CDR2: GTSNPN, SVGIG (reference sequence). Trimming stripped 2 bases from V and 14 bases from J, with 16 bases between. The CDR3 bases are TGTGCCTGGAGTCTTAACCGACGTGAGGCCCTCCACTTT. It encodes CAWSLNRREALHF.

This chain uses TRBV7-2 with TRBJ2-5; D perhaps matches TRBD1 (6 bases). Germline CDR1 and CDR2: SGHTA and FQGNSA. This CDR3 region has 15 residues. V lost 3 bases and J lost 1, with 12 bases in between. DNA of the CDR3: TGTGCCAGCAGCTTTTACAGGGCGCTCCAAGAGACCCAGTACTTC. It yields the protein CASSFYRALQETQYF.

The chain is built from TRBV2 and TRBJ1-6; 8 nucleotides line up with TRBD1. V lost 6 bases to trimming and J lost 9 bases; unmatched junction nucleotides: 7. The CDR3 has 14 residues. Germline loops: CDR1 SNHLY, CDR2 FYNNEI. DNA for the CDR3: TGTGCCAGCAGACTCGGGACAGGAAGTTCACCCCTCCACTTT. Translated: CASRLGTGSSPLHF.

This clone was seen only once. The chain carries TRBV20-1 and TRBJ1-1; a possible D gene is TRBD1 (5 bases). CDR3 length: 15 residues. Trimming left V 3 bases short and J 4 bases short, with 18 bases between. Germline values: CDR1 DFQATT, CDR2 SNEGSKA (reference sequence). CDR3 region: CSASSGARVITEAFF. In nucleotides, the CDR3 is TGCAGTGCTAGTAGTGGGGCCAGGGTCATCACTGAAGCTTTCTTT.

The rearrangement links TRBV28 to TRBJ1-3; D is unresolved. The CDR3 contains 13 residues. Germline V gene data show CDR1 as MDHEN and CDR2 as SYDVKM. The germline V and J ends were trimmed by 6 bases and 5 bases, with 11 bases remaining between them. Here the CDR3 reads CASSPPGRNTIYF. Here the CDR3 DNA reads TGTGCCAGCAGCCCTCCGGGAAGAAACACCATATATTTT. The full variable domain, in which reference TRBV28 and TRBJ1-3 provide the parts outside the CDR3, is DVKVTQSSRYLVKRTGEKVFLECVQDMDHENMFWYRQDPGLGLRLIYFSYDVKMKEKGDIPEGYSVSREKKERFSLILESASTNQTSMYLCASSPPGRNTIYFGEGSWLTVV.

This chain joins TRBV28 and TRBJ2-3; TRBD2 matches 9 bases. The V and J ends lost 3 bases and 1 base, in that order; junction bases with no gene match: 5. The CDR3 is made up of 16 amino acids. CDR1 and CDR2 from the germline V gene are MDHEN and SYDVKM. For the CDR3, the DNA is TGTGCCAGCAGTTTCCCGCAGCGGGGGGGCACAGATACGCAGTATTTT. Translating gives CASSFPQRGGTDTQYF. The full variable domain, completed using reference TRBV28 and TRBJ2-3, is DVKVTQSSRYLVKRTGEKVFLECVQDMDHENMFWYRQDPGLGLRLIYFSYDVKMKEKGDIPEGYSVSREKKERFSLILESASTNQTSMYLCASSFPQRGGTDTQYFGPGTRLTVL.

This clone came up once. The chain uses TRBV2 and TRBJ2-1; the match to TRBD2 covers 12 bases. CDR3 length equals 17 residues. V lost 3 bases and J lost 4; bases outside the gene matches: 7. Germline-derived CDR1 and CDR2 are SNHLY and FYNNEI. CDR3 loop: CASSDELAGGPYNEQFF. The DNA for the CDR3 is TGTGCCAGCAGTGATGAACTAGCGGGGGGCCCTTACAATGAGCAGTTCTTC.

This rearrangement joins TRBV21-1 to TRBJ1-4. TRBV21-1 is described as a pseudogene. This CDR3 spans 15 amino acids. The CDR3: CASSKGVATNEKLFF. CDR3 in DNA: TGTGCCAGCAGCAAGGGGGTGGCAACTAATGAAAAACTGTTTTTT.

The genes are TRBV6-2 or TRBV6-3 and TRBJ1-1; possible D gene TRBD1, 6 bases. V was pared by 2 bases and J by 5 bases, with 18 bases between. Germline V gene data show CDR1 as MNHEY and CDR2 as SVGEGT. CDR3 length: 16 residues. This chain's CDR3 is CASSYTFVGQTTEAFF. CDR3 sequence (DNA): TGTGCCAGCAGTTACACCTTTGTAGGACAGACAACTGAAGCTTTCTTT.

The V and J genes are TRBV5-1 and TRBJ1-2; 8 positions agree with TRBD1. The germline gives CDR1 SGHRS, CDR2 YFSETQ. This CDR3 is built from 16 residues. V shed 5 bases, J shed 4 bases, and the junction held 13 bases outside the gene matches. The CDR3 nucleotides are TGCGCCAGCAGACCCCATCCGGGACAGGCTCTCTATGGCTACACCTTC. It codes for CASRPHPGQALYGYTF.

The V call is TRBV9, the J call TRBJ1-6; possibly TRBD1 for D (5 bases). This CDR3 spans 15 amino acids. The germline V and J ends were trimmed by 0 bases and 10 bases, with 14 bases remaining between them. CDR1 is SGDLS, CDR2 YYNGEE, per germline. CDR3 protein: CASSVASGTESPLHF. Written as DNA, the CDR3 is TGTGCCAGCAGCGTAGCCTCCGGGACCGAGTCACCCCTCCACTTT.

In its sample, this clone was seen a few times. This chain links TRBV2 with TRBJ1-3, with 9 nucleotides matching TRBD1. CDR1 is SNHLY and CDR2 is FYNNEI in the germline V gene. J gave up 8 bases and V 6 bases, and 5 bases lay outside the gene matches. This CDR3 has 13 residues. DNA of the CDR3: TGTGCCAGCAGGAGGGACAGGGAGGACACCATATATTTT. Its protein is CASRRDREDTIYF.

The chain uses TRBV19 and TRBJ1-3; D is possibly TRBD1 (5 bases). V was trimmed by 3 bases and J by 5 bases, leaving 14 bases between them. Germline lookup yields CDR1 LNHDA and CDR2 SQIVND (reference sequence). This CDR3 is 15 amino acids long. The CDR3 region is CASSIGGDQRNTIYF. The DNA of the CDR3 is TGTGCCAGTAGTATTGGGGGTGACCAGAGAAACACCATATATTTT.

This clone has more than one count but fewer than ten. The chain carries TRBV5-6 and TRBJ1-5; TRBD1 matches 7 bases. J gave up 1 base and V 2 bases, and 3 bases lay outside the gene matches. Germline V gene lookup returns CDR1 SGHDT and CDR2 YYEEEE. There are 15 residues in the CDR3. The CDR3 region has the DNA TGTGCCAGCAGCTTTAGGACAGGAAGCAATCAGCCCCAGCATTTT. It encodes CASSFRTGSNQPQHF.

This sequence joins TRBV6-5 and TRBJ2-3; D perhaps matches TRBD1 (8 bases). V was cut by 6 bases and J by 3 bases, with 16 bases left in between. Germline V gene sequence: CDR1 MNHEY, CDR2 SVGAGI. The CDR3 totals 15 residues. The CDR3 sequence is CASSYGGTGTDTQYF. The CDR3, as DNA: TGTGCCAGCAGCTACGGGGGGACAGGTACAGATACGCAGTATTTT.

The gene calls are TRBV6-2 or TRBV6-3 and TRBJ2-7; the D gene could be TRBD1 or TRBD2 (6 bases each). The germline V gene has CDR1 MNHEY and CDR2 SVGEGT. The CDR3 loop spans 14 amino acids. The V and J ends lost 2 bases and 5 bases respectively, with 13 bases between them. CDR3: CASSYKGEENEQYF. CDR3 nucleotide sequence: TGTGCCAGCAGTTACAAGGGGGAGGAGAACGAGCAGTACTTC.

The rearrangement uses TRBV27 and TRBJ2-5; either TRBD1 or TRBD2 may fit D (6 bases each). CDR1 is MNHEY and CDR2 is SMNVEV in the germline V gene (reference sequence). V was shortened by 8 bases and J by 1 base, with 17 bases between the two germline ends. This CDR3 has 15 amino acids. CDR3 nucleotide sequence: TGTGCCAGCGGAGAGCTAGGGGGACTCCAAGAGACCCAGTACTTC. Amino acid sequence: CASGELGGLQETQYF.

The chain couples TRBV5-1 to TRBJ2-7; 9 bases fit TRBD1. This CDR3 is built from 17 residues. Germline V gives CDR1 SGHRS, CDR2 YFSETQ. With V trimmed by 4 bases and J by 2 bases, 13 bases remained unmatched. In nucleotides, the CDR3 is TGCGCCAGCAGCCTATGGGAGGGACAGGGAAGGCCCTACGAGCAGTACTTC. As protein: CASSLWEGQGRPYEQYF.

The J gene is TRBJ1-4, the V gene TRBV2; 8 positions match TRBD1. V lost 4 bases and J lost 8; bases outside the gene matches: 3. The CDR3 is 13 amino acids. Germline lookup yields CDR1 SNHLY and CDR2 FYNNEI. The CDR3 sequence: CASSATGVEKLFF. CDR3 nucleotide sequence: TGTGCCAGCAGTGCGACAGGGGTAGAAAAACTGTTTTTT.

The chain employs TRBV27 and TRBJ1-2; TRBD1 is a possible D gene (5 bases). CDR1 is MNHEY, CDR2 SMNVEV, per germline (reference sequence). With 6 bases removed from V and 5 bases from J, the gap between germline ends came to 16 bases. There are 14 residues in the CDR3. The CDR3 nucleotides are TGTGCCAGCAGCCCCGGGGGGATGAGGTATGGCTACACCTTC. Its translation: CASSPGGMRYGYTF.

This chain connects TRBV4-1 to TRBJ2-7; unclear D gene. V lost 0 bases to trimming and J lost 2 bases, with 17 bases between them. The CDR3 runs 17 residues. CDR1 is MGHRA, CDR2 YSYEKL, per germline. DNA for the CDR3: TGCGCCAGCAGCCAAGATAGTCGTAGCCCGCATACCTACGAGCAGTACTTC. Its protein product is CASSQDSRSPHTYEQYF.

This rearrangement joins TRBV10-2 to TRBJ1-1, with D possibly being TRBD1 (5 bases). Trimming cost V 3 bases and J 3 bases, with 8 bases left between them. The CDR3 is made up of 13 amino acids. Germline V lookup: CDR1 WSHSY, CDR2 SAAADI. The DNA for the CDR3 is TGCGCCAGCAGTGAATTGGGGGACACTGAAGCTTTCTTT. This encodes CASSELGDTEAFF.

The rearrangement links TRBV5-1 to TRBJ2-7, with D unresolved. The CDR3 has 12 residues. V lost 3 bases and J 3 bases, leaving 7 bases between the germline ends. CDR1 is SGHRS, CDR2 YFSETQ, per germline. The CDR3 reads CASSSVFYEQYF. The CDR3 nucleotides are TGCGCCAGCAGCTCGGTTTTCTACGAGCAGTACTTC.

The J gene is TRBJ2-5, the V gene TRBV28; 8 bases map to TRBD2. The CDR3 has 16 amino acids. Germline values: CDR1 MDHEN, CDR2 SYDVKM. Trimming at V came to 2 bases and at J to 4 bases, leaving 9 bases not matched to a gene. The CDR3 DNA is TGTGCCAGCAGTTTAGCGGGGGGTCGCATTGCAGAGACCCAGTACTTC. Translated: CASSLAGGRIAETQYF.

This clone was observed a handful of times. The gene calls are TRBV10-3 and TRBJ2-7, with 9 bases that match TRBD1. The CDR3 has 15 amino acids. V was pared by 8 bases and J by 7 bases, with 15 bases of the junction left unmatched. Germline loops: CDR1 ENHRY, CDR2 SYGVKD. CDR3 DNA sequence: TGTGCCATCCATGGTTCGGGGACAGGGTTTAAAGAGCAGTACTTC. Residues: CAIHGSGTGFKEQYF.